This is a list of T cell receptor beta chains from one sample in a study of neoadjuvant nivolumab and ipilimumab in lung cancer. Using immunoSEQ multiplex PCR, the repertoire was profiled, and TCRdb retains in-frame clones only, with some absent. Here the sample spans fewer than 35,000 clones, approximately 80% being singletons. Sequenced here: peripheral blood, sampled before neoadjuvant nivolumab, alone or with ipilimumab. These receptors all stem from an adult with non-small cell lung cancer. The CDR3 runs from the conserved cysteine through the conserved F or W. D genes are given only for firm matches. Rows may omit the clone size; those that give it use once, few, many or a size class.

clone size	D gene	V gene	J gene	CDR3 protein	CDR3 DNA
once	.	TRBV18	TRBJ2-2	CASSPTSGSTGELFF	TGTGCCAGCTCACCAACCTCAGGGAGCACCGGGGAGCTGTTTTTT
few	TRBD1	TRBV7-2	TRBJ1-5	CASSLGGLTGDQPQHF	TGTGCCAGCAGCTTAGGGGGCCTGACAGGGGATCAGCCCCAGCATTTT
.	.	TRBV21-1	TRBJ2-7	CASSKGPPYEQYF	TGTGCCAGCAGCAAAGGCCCCCCCTACGAGCAGTACTTC
.	TRBD1	TRBV2	TRBJ2-5	CASNLGQRVRETQYF	TGTGCCAGCAACCTGGGACAGCGAGTTCGGGAGACCCAGTACTTC
.	.	TRBV5-1	TRBJ2-2	CASSRTDYTGELFF	TGCGCCAGCAGCCGGACAGATTACACCGGGGAGCTGTTTTTT
.	TRBD1	TRBV5-1	TRBJ1-6	CASSPGTGAESPLHF	TGCGCCAGCAGCCCCGGGACAGGGGCTGAGTCACCCCTCCACTTT
.	TRBD2	TRBV9	TRBJ2-3	CASSPKRSRGGLKDTQYF	TGTGCCAGCAGCCCTAAGAGGTCGCGGGGGGGCTTGAAAGATACGCAGTATTTT
once	.	TRBV7-3	TRBJ1-1	CASSLAGKNTEAFF	TGTGCCAGCAGCTTGGCAGGAAAGAACACTGAAGCTTTCTTT
.	.	TRBV27	TRBJ1-1	CASSPRGQLNTEAFF	TGTGCCAGCAGCCCTAGGGGACAATTGAACACTGAAGCTTTCTTT
.	TRBD1	TRBV5-4	TRBJ2-5	CASSLEGTGVGETQYF	TGTGCCAGCAGCTTGGAAGGGACAGGGGTTGGAGAGACCCAGTACTTC
.	.	TRBV4-2	TRBJ1-5	CASSQSSGENQPQHF	TGTGCCAGCAGCCAATCCAGTGGGGAGAATCAGCCCCAGCATTTT
.	.	TRBV18	TRBJ1-5	CASSKGTQNQPQHF	TGTGCCAGCTCAAAGGGGACGCAGAATCAGCCCCAGCATTTT
.	.	TRBV19	TRBJ2-2	CASSISERAGTGELFF	TGTGCCAGTAGTATTTCGGAGCGGGCGGGGACCGGGGAGCTGTTTTTT
.	.	TRBV11-2	TRBJ1-4	CASRQVFREKLFF	TGTGCCAGCAGACAGGTCTTCAGGGAAAAACTGTTTTTT
.	TRBD1	TRBV19	TRBJ2-1	CASSKTGTGTDEQFF	TGTGCCAGTAGTAAGACCGGGACAGGCACGGATGAGCAGTTCTTC
.	.	TRBV10-2	TRBJ1-6	CASRQERNSPLHF	TGCGCCAGCAGACAGGAGCGAAATTCACCCCTCCACTTT
.	TRBD1	TRBV7-9	TRBJ2-7	CASSSDRGVPYEQYF	TGTGCCAGCAGCTCAGACAGGGGTGTACCCTACGAGCAGTACTTC
.	.	TRBV10-2	TRBJ1-5	CASSAPGNQPQHF	TGCGCCAGCAGCGCCCCTGGGAATCAGCCCCAGCATTTT
.	TRBD1	TRBV7-6	TRBJ2-5	CASSLVPQGAGETQYF	TGTGCCAGCAGCTTAGTTCCACAGGGGGCCGGGGAGACCCAGTACTTC
medium-sized	.	TRBV4-2	TRBJ1-1	CASATQEGENTEAFF	TGTGCCAGCGCAACTCAGGAAGGGGAGAACACTGAAGCTTTCTTT
.	.	TRBV11-2	TRBJ2-7	CASSHLRGRSSYEQYF	TGTGCCAGCAGCCACCTCCGAGGGCGAAGCTCCTACGAGCAGTACTTC
.	TRBD1	TRBV15	TRBJ1-1	CATSRDGTGRFEAFF	TGTGCCACCAGCAGAGATGGGACAGGGAGGTTTGAAGCTTTCTTT
.	.	TRBV7-2	TRBJ1-1	CASSFLLNTEAFF	TGTGCCAGCAGCTTCTTATTGAACACTGAAGCTTTCTTT
once	TRBD1	TRBV2	TRBJ1-1	CASKTGEMNTEAFF	TGTGCCAGCAAGACAGGGGAAATGAACACTGAAGCTTTCTTT
.	.	TRBV27	TRBJ2-2	CASSLDLGDTGELFF	TGTGCCAGCAGTTTAGATCTGGGGGACACCGGGGAGCTGTTTTTT
.	.	TRBV7-2	TRBJ2-2	CASSLGRRTGELFF	TGTGCCAGCAGCTTAGGGAGGCGCACCGGGGAGCTGTTTTTT
.	.	TRBV5-1	TRBJ1-6	CASSPLGSREASPLHF	TGCGCCAGCAGCCCCCTTGGATCCAGGGAAGCATCACCCCTCCACTTT
.	.	TRBV5-6	TRBJ1-6	CASSLGTGRDNSPLHF	TGTGCCAGCAGCCTGGGTACAGGGAGGGATAATTCACCCCTCCACTTT
.	TRBD1	TRBV11-2	TRBJ1-1	CASSLGPGGSGAFF	TGTGCCAGCAGCTTAGGCCCAGGGGGCTCAGGAGCTTTCTTT
.	.	TRBV4-3	TRBJ2-1	CASSQSRVSYNEQFF	TGCGCCAGCAGCCAAAGTCGGGTCTCCTACAATGAGCAGTTCTTC
.	TRBD1	TRBV4-1	TRBJ1-1	CASSQALRGQGFAEAFF	TGCGCCAGCAGCCAAGCCCTTCGGGGACAGGGGTTCGCTGAAGCTTTCTTT
.	.	TRBV10-3	TRBJ1-6	CAISESKYRAYSPLHF	TGTGCCATCAGTGAGTCTAAGTACAGGGCCTATTCACCCCTCCACTTT
few	.	TRBV6-1	TRBJ1-5	CASSGRDQPQHF	TGTGCCAGCAGCGGCAGAGATCAGCCCCAGCATTTT
.	.	TRBV5-6	TRBJ1-1	CASSFSGEAFF	TGTGCCAGCAGCTTCTCAGGAGAAGCTTTCTTT
.	TRBD1	TRBV7-2	TRBJ1-1	CASSPRQGSGTEAFF	TGTGCCAGCAGCCCGCGACAGGGAAGCGGCACTGAAGCTTTCTTT
.	.	TRBV11-2	TRBJ2-5	CASSLRGRGQGKETQYF	TGTGCCAGCAGCTTAAGAGGCCGAGGCCAGGGAAAAGAGACCCAGTACTTC
few	.	TRBV28	TRBJ1-2	CASSLGSLGYTF	TGTGCCAGCAGTTTAGGGTCCCTTGGCTACACCTTC
.	.	TRBV11-2	TRBJ2-7	CASSLRHNSYEQYF	TGTGCCAGCAGCTTGCGTCATAACTCCTACGAGCAGTACTTC
.	.	TRBV6-5	TRBJ2-7	CAVSRLNEQYF	TGTGCCGTTTCTCGATTAAACGAGCAGTACTTC
.	TRBD1	TRBV7-9	TRBJ1-2	CASSQGARNYGYTF	TGTGCCAGCAGCCAGGGGGCGCGCAACTATGGCTACACCTTC
once	.	TRBV27	TRBJ1-5	CASSLSTSNQPQHF	TGTGCCAGCAGTTTATCCACAAGCAATCAGCCCCAGCATTTT
.	.	TRBV5-1	TRBJ2-2	CASSLPGADTGELFF	TGCGCCAGCAGCTTGCCCGGGGCGGACACCGGGGAGCTGTTTTTT
few	.	TRBV29-1	TRBJ1-6	CSVDKAYNSPLHF	TGCAGCGTTGATAAGGCCTATAATTCACCCCTCCACTTT
.	.	TRBV4-1	TRBJ2-7	CASSQRTGRTYEQYF	TGCGCCAGCAGCCAACGGACTGGACGCACCTACGAGCAGTACTTC
.	.	TRBV9	TRBJ1-4	CASSESPTNEKLFF	TGTGCCAGCAGCGAAAGCCCCACTAATGAAAAACTGTTTTTT
.	TRBD1	TRBV7-2	TRBJ2-2	CASMKGAPTGELFF	TGTGCCAGCATGAAGGGGGCGCCCACCGGGGAGCTGTTTTTT